This TCR beta chain was sequenced during a study of post-analysis software for immune sequencing data. Germline trimming cut 0 bases from V and 6 bases from J; bases unmatched to any gene: 18. The CDR3 covers 19 residues. Germline CDR1 reads MGHRA; CDR2 reads YSYEKL. As concerns this clonotype: The target antigen is unknown.

Study observations and caveats: Roughly 5 TRBV segments (TRBV5-6, TRBV5-1 and TRBV20-1 among them) occurred more frequently in patients than in controls.

Unique molecular identifiers were present in the TCR beta cDNA libraries. MiXCR, run by TCRdb on the PCR reads, gives a single entry per CDR3 protein. The sample has 500,000 to 600,000 distinct CDR3 sequences; roughly 45% are singletons. Sequencing was done on a sample of blood. This TCR was sampled from a girl aged 5 to 17 with multiple sclerosis. J is TRBJ2-3 and V is TRBV4-1, with 7 bases fitting TRBD2. The CDR3 sequence: CASSQDPLTSFVGSDTQYF. The CDR3 DNA is TGCGCCAGCAGCCAAGATCCACTGACTAGCTTTGTCGGTTCGGATACGCAGTATTTT.